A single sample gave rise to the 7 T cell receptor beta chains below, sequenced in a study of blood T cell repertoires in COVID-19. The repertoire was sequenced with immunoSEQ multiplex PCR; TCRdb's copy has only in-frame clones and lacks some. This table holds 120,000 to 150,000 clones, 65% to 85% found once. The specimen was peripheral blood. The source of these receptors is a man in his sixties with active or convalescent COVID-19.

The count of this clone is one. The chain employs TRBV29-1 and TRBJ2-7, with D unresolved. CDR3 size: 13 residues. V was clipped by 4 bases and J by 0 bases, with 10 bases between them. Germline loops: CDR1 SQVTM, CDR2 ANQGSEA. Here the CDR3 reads CSVGAPRSYEQYF. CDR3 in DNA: TGCAGCGTTGGGGCCCCTCGCTCCTACGAGCAGTACTTC.

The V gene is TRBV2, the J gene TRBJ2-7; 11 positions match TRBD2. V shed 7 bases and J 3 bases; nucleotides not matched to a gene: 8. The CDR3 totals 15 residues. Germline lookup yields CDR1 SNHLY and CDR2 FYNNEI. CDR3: CASTGTSGRRYEQYF. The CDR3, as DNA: TGTGCCAGCACCGGGACTAGCGGTCGACGCTACGAGCAGTACTTC.

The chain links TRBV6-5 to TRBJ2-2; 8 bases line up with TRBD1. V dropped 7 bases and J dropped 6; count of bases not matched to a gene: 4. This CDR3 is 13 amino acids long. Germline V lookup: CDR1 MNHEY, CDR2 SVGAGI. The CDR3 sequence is CASIRRGPGELFF. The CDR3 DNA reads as TGTGCCAGCATCCGCAGGGGGCCCGGGGAGCTGTTTTTT.

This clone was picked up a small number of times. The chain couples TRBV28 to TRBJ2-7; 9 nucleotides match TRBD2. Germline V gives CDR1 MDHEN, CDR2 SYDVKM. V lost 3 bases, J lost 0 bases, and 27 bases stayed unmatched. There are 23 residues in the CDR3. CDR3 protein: CASSLGGTARGGRATGVSYEQYF. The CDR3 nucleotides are TGTGCCAGCAGTTTGGGGGGGACAGCTCGAGGCGGGAGGGCCACTGGGGTCTCCTACGAGCAGTACTTC.

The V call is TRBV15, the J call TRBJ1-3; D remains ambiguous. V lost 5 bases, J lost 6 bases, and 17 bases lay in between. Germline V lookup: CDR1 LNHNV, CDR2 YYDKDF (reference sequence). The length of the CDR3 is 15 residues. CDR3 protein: CATSSAVGRPNTIYF. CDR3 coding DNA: TGTGCCACCAGCTCAGCGGTCGGCCGCCCAAACACCATATATTTT.

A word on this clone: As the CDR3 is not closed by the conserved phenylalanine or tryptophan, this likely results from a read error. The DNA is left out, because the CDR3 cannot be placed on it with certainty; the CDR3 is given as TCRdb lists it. CDR3: CASSEWDMNLLM. The chain recombines TRBV6-1 with TRBJ1-1; the tabulated D call, TRBD1, remains unverified against the DNA. The CDR3 sequence runs 12 residues, both termini included. Germline V gene data show CDR1 as MNHNS and CDR2 as SASEGT.

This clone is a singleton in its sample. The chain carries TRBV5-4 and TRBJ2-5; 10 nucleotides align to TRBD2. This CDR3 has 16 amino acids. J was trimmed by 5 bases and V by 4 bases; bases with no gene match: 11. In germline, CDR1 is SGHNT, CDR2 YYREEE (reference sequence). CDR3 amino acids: CASSLTSGRARETQYF. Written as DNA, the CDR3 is TGTGCCAGCAGCCTCACCAGCGGGAGGGCCAGGGAGACCCAGTACTTC.